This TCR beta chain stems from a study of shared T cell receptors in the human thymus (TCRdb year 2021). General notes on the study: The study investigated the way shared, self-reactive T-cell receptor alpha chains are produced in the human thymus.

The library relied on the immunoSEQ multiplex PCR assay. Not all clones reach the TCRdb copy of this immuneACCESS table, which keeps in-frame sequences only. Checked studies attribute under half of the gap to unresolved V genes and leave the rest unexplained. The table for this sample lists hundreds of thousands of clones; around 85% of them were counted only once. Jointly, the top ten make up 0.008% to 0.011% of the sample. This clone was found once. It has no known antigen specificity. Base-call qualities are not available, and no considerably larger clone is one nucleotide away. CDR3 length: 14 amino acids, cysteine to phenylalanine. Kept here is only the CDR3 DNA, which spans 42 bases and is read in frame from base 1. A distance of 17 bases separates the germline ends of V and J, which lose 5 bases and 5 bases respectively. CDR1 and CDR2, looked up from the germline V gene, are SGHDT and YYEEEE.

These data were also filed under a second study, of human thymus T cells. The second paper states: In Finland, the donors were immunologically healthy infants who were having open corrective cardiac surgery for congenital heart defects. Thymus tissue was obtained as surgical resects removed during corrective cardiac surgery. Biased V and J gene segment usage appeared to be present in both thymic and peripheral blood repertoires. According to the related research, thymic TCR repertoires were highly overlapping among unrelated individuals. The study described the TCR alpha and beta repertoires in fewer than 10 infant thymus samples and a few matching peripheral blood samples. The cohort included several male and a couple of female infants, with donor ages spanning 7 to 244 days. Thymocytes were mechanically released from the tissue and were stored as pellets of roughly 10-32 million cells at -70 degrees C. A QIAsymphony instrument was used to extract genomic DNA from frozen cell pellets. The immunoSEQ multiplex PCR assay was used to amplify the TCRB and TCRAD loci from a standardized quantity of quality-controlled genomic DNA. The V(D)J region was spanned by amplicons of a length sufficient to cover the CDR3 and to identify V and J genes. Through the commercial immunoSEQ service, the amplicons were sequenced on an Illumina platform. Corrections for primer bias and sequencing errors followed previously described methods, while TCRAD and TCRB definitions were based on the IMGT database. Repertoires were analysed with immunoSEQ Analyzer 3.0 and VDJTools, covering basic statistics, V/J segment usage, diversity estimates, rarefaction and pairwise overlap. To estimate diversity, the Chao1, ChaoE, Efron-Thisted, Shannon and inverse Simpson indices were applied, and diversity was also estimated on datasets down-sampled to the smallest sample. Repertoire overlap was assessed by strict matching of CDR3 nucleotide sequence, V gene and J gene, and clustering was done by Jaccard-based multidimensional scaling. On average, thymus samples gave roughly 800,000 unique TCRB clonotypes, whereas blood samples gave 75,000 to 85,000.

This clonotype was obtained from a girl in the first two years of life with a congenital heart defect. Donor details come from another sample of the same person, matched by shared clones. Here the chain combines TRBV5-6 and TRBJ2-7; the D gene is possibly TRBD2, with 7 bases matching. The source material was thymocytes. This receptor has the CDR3 CASSYIRRGHEQYF. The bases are TGTGCCAGCAGTTACATACGGCGGGGGCACGAGCAGTACTTC.